A single sample is the source of the 16 T cell receptor beta chains below, sequenced in a study of regulatory T cells in long-lasting Graves disease (dated by TCRdb to the early 2020s). Library preparation used multiplex PCR. Reads for this sample came from an Illumina HiSeq 4000. TCR beta libraries were built with iRepertoire HTBI primers and Arm-PCR amplification of CDR3 regions. TCRdb's own reprocessing of the public reads used fastp at Q25 and MiXCR and kept productive beta chains. Each CDR3 protein gets just one entry, which takes the most common genes and DNA from the rows behind it. Across this sample there are hundreds of thousands of distinct CDR3 sequences, with about a sixth seen only once. Together, the top ten hold roughly 29% of the sample. What this sample's time point label stands for: newly diagnosed GD, antithyroid drugs for less than 3 months. For both TCR sequencing and RNA sequencing, RNA was extracted from PBMCs in TRIzol.

Another study also made use of these data, one on T cells in Graves' hyperthyroidism and ophthalmopathy.

The specimen comprised peripheral blood mononuclear cells (PBMCs), sampled at new diagnosis, from a patient treated with antithyroid drugs. The source is a man aged 40-50 years with Graves disease. Donor details come from another sample of the same person, matched by shared clones.

In its sample, this clonotype ranks as medium-sized. J is TRBJ2-2 and V is TRBV12-3 or TRBV12-4; a possible D gene is TRBD2 (5 bases). CDR3 length equals 17 residues. The V gene lost 3 bases and the J gene lost 6 bases, with 20 bases spanning the gap. CDR3 sequence: CASSFPAEGSRPGELFF. Here the CDR3 DNA reads TGTGCCAGCAGTTTCCCAGCCGAGGGTAGCCGTCCCGGGGAGCTGTTTTTT.

This clonotype was recorded at least ten times. The rearrangement joins TRBV28 to TRBJ2-7; no clear D. V gave up 5 bases and J gave up 3 bases, with 26 bases separating them. This CDR3 is built from 18 residues. Germline lookup yields CDR1 MDHEN and CDR2 SYDVKM. The DNA for the CDR3 is TGTGCCAGCAGTCCCACAAATCCCAGCCTTGTACAACACTACGAGCAGTACTTC. Its protein product is CASSPTNPSLVQHYEQYF.

This clonotype was recorded at least ten times. The V and J genes are TRBV12-3 or TRBV12-4 and TRBJ2-2; 7 bases fit TRBD2. The CDR3 loop spans 15 amino acids. Unmatched junction bases numbered 2, after V lost 3 bases and J lost 1 base. In DNA, the CDR3 is TGTGCCAGCAGTTTCGCTAGCGGGAACACCGGGGAGCTGTTTTTT. It encodes CASSFASGNTGELFF.

The chain links TRBV7-3 to TRBJ2-1; 11 nucleotides align to TRBD2. This CDR3 contains 17 residues. CDR1 and CDR2 from the germline V gene are SGHTA and FQGTGA. Unmatched junction bases numbered 10, after V lost 2 bases and J lost 7 bases. CDR3 bases: TGTGCCAGCAGCTTAGGGGGGGTAGCGGGGGGGGTGAATGAGCAGTTCTTC. It encodes CASSLGGVAGGVNEQFF. Supplemented by reference TRBV7-3 and TRBJ2-1, the full variable domain reads GAGVSQTPSNKVTEKGKYVELRCDPISGHTALYWYRQSLGQGPEFLIYFQGTGAADDSGLPNDRFFAVRPEGSVSTLKIQRTERGDSAVYLCASSLGGVAGGVNEQFFGPGTRLTVL.

This clonotype occurred many times. This chain joins TRBV28 and TRBJ2-3, with TRBD2 matching 13 bases. CDR1 and CDR2 from the germline V gene are MDHEN and SYDVKM. This CDR3 has 17 amino acids. V was pared by 1 base and J by 5 bases, with 6 bases of the junction left unmatched. The CDR3, as DNA: TGTGCCAGCAGTTTATCCGGGACTAGCGGGGCGGTAGATACGCAGTATTTT. Translation gives CASSLSGTSGAVDTQYF. The full variable domain, completed using reference TRBV28 and TRBJ2-3, is DVKVTQSSRYLVKRTGEKVFLECVQDMDHENMFWYRQDPGLGLRLIYFSYDVKMKEKGDIPEGYSVSREKKERFSLILESASTNQTSMYLCASSLSGTSGAVDTQYFGPGTRLTVL.

The chain is built from TRBV12-3 or TRBV12-4 and TRBJ1-3, with unresolved D. Trimming stripped 4 bases from V and 0 bases from J, with 10 bases between. The CDR3 is made up of 15 amino acids. CDR3 DNA sequence: TGTGCCAGCAGTTCAGCGTACTACTCTGGAAACACCATATATTTT. This gives the protein CASSSAYYSGNTIYF.

This clonotype was observed a few times. CDR3 loop: CASSGRDWRTSLSGANVLTF. In nucleotides, the CDR3 is TGTGCCAGCAGCGGCCGGGACTGGAGGACTAGTCTCTCTGGGGCCAACGTCCTGACTTTC. V gene TRBV3-1 combines with J gene TRBJ2-6, with 7 bases that match TRBD2. The CDR3 contains 20 residues. Per germline, CDR1 LGHDT and CDR2 YNNKEL (reference sequence). J gave up 0 bases and V 5 bases, and 16 bases lay outside the gene matches.

For this clonotype: A much more abundant neighbour one base away suggests this may be a read error. This chain connects TRBV29-1 to TRBJ2-7; a weak D match, TRBD2 (5 bases). The germline V and J ends were trimmed by 4 bases and 7 bases, with 20 bases remaining between them. This CDR3 is built from 14 residues. From germline, CDR1 is SQVTM and CDR2 ANQGSEA. CDR3 amino acids: CSVVSGSSYNEQYF. Here the CDR3 DNA reads TGCAGCGTTGTTTCGGGGAGCTCCTACAATGAGCAGTACTTC.

In its sample, this clonotype was seen many times. V gene TRBV7-9 combines with J gene TRBJ1-4, with D tentatively TRBD1 (6 bases). Germline V gene sequence: CDR1 SEHNR, CDR2 FQNEAQ (reference sequence). V was shortened by 5 bases and J by 10 bases, with 20 bases between the two germline ends. CDR3 length equals 15 residues. CDR3 in amino acids: CASSPGQLEAGKLFF. Here the CDR3 DNA reads TGTGCCAGCAGCCCTGGACAGCTAGAAGCAGGAAAACTGTTTTTT.

This clonotype showed up many times. The chain carries TRBV18 and TRBJ2-7; D remains ambiguous. This CDR3 is built from 14 residues. Germline values: CDR1 KGHSH, CDR2 LQKENI. Trimming pared 2 bases from V and 3 bases from J, leaving 11 bases between. The CDR3, as DNA: TGTGCCAGCTCACCAACCTCCGGAGACTACGAGCAGTACTTC. Translating gives CASSPTSGDYEQYF.

This clonotype was counted a few times. This CDR3 reads CSARKQTLLYEQYF. The CDR3 region has the DNA TGCAGTGCTAGAAAACAAACTCTACTCTACGAGCAGTACTTC. The V call is TRBV20-1, the J call TRBJ2-7; D is unclear. The CDR3 is made up of 14 amino acids. Germline V gives CDR1 DFQATT, CDR2 SNEGSKA (reference sequence). Trimming cost V 2 bases and J 3 bases, with 14 bases left between them.

This clonotype has at least ten counts. The chain couples TRBV9 to TRBJ2-1; possibly TRBD1 or TRBD2 for D (5 bases each). The CDR3 length is 15 residues. The germline V gene encodes CDR1 SGDLS and CDR2 YYNGEE. V was cut by 4 bases and J by 0 bases, with 11 bases left in between. The CDR3 nucleotides are TGTGCCAGCAGCTCGGGGCAGGGCTCCTACAATGAGCAGTTCTTC. It translates to CASSSGQGSYNEQFF.

This clonotype was detected ten times or more. The rearrangement links TRBV11-2 to TRBJ1-6, with D perhaps matching TRBD1 (6 bases). Trimming stripped 2 bases from V and 4 bases from J, with 6 bases between. The CDR3 sequence is 14 residues long. The germline V gene encodes CDR1 SGHAT and CDR2 FQNNGV. As DNA, the CDR3 is TGTGCCAGCAGCTTACAGGGGTATAATTCACCCCTCCACTTT. As protein: CASSLQGYNSPLHF.

About this clonotype: A read error is possible here, since a much larger clone lies one base away. The chain links TRBV28 to TRBJ2-1, with 7 bases that match TRBD2. In germline, CDR1 is MDHEN, CDR2 SYDVKM. The CDR3 loop spans 12 amino acids. Here the CDR3 DNA reads TGTGCCAGCAGCCGGGACTACAATGAGCAGCTCTTC. Encoded protein: CASSRDYNEQLF.

This clonotype was picked up many times. The chain joins TRBV12-3 or TRBV12-4 to TRBJ1-1, with no clear D. V gave up 4 bases and J gave up 5 bases, with 11 bases separating them. This CDR3 contains 13 residues. In DNA form, the CDR3 reads TGTGCCAGCAGTTCTACATCTAAAACTGAAGCTTTCTTT. Amino acids: CASSSTSKTEAFF.

V and J are TRBV28 and TRBJ2-7; the D is unclear. This CDR3 is built from 14 residues. Germline CDR1 reads MDHEN; CDR2 reads SYDVKM. V lost 5 bases and J lost 0, with 11 bases in between. CDR3 residues: CASSGRHSSYEQYF. DNA of the CDR3: TGTGCCAGCAGTGGTAGACATTCCTCCTACGAGCAGTACTTC.